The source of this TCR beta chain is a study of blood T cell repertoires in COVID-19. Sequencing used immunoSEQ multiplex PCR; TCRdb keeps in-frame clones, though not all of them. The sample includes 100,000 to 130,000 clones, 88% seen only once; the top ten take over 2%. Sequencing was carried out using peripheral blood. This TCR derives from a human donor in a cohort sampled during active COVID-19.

Written as DNA, the CDR3 is TGTGCCAGCAGTTTCTGGACAGGTCCCTACGAGCAGTACTTC. Its protein product is CASSFWTGPYEQYF. The rearrangement uses TRBV6-2 or TRBV6-3 and TRBJ2-7; 7 nucleotides align to TRBD1. Trimming took 4 bases from V and 2 from J; bases not matched to a gene: 5. The CDR3 consists of 14 residues. Germline-derived CDR1 and CDR2 are MNHEY and SVGEGT.